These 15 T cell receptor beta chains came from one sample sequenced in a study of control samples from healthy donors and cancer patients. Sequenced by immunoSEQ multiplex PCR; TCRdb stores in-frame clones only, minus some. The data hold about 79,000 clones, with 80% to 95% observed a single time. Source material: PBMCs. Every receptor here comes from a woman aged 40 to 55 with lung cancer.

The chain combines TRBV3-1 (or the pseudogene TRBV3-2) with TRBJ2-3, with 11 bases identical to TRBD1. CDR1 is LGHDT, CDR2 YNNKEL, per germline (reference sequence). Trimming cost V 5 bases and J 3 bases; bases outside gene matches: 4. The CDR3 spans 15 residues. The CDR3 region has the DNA TGTGCCAGCAGCTGGACAGGGGGCATAACAGATACGCAGTATTTT. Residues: CASSWTGGITDTQYF.

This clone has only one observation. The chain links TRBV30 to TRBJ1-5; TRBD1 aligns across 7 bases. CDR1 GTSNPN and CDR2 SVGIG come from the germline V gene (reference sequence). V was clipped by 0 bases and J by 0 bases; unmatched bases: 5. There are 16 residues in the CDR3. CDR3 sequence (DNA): TGTGCCTGGAGTGTACAGGGGCTCGCTAGCAATCAGCCCCAGCATTTT. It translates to CAWSVQGLASNQPQHF.

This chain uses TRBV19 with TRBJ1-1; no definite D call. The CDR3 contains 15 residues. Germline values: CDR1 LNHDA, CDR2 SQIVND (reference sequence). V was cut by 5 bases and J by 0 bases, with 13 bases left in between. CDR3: CASSLPATMNTEAFF. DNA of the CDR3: TGTGCCAGTAGTCTCCCTGCAACCATGAACACTGAAGCTTTCTTT.

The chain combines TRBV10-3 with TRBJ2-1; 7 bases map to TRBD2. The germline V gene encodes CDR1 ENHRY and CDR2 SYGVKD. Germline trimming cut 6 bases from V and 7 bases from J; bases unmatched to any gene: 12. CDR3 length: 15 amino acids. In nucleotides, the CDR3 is TGTGCCATCAGCGGGGGGTCGACTGATGCTAATGAGCAGTTCTTC. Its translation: CAISGGSTDANEQFF.

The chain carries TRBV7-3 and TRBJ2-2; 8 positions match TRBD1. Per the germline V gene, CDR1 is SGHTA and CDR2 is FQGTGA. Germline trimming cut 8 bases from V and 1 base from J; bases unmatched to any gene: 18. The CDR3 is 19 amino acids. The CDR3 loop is CASSRRAGGVYLNTGELFF. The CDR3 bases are TGTGCCAGCTCGCGGAGGGCAGGGGGCGTTTACTTGAACACCGGGGAGCTGTTTTTT.

The CDR3 nucleotides read TGTGCCAGCAGTCACCCGGCCACCGGGGCCTACGAGCAGTACTTC. Encoded protein: CASSHPATGAYEQYF. The V and J genes are TRBV6-6 and TRBJ2-7; D is perhaps TRBD2 (5 bases). V lost 5 bases, J lost 2 bases, and 16 bases lay in between. Germline assignment: CDR1 MNHNY and CDR2 SVGAGI (reference sequence). This CDR3 has 15 residues.

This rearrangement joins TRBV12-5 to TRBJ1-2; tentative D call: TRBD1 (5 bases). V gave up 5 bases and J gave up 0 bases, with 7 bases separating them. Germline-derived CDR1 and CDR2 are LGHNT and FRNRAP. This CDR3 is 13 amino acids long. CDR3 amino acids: CASGQGTNYGYTF. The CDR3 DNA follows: TGTGCTAGTGGTCAGGGAACTAACTATGGCTACACCTTC.

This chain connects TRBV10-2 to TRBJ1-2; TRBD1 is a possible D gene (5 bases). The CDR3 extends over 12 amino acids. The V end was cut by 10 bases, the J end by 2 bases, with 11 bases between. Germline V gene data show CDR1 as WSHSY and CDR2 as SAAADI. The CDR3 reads CATAGGNYGYTF. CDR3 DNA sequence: TGCGCCACCGCCGGGGGAAACTATGGCTACACCTTC.

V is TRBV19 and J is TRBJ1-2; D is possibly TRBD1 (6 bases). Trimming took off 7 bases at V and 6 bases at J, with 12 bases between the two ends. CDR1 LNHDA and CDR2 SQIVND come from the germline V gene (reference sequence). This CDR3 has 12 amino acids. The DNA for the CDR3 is TGTGCCAGTACGGACAGAGGTAATGGCTACACCTTC. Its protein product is CASTDRGNGYTF.

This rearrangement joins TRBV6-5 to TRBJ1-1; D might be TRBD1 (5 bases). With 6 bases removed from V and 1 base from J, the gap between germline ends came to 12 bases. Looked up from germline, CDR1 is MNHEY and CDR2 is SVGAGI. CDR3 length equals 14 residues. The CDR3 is CASRPVGGNTEAFF. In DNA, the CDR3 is TGTGCCAGCAGACCTGTCGGGGGGAACACTGAAGCTTTCTTT.

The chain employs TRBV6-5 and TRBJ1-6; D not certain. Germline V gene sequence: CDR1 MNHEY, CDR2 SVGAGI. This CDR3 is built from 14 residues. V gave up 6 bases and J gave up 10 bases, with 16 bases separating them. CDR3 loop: CASSPVDSRSPLHF. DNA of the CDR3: TGTGCCAGCAGCCCGGTGGACTCTCGATCACCCCTCCACTTT.

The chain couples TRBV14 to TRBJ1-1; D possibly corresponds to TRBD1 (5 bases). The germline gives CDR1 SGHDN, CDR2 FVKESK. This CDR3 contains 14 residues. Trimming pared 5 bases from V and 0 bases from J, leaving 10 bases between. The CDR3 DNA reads TGTGCCAGCAGCAGGGACGTCATGAACACTGAAGCTTTCTTT. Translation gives CASSRDVMNTEAFF.

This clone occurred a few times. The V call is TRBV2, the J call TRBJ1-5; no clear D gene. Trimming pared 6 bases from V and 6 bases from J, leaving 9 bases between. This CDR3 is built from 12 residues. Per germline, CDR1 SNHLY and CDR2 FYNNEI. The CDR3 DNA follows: TGTGCCAGCAGCCCGTCAGGTCAGCCCCAGCATTTT. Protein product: CASSPSGQPQHF.

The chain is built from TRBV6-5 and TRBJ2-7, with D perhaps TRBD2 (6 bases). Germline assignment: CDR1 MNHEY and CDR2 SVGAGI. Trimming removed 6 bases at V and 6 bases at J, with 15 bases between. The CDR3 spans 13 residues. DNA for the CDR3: TGTGCCAGCAGAGCTGCGGGGTACGGCGAGCAGTACTTC. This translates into CASRAAGYGEQYF.

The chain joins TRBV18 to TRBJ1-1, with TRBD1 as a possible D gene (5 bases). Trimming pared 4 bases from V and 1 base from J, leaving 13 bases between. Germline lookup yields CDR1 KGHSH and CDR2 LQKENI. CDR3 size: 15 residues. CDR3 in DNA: TGTGCCAGCTCACAGAGCAGGGATCAGAACACTGAAGCTTTCTTT. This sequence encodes CASSQSRDQNTEAFF.